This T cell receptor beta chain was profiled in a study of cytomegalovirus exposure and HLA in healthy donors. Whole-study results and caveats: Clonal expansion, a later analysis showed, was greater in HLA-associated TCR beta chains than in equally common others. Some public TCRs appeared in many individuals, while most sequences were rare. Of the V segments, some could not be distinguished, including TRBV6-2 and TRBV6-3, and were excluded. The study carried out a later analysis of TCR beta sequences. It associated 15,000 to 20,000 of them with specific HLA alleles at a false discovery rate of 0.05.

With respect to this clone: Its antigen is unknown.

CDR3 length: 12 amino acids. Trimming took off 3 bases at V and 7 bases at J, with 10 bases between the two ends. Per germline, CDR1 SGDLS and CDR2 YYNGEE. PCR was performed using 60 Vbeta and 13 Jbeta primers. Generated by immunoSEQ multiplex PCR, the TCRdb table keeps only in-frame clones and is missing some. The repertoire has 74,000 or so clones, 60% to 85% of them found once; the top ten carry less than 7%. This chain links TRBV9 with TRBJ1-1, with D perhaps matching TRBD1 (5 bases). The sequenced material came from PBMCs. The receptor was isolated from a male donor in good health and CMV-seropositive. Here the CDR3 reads CASSAQGLEAFF. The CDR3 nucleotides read TGTGCCAGCAGCGCCCAGGGACTTGAAGCTTTCTTT.